This T cell receptor beta chain is drawn from a study of T cells in Graves' hyperthyroidism and ophthalmopathy. General study findings and limits: Among clonotypes expanded in thyroid above 0.001, most were also found in blood.

Amplification of TCR beta CDR3 regions was performed using RNA transcripts as template. The primer set for the first-round RT-PCR of the TCR CDR3 was HTBI. MiXCR, applied by TCRdb to the multiplex PCR reads, yields one record per CDR3 protein. Of under 350,000 distinct CDR3 sequences in the sample, roughly an eighth were seen once. Germline V gene sequence: CDR1 LNHDA, CDR2 SQIVND (reference sequence). This CDR3 is built from 15 residues. About this clonotype itself: Its antigen remains unknown. The junction and the germline gene differ at one end; a read error may be behind it.

In patients aged 18 to 65, hyperthyroidism was newly diagnosed, with duration under 2 months. Sequences were obtained from blood. The V and J genes are TRBV19 and TRBJ1-5; TRBD1 might be the D (6 bases). The source of this sequence is a woman aged 40 to 50 with Graves' hyperthyroidism. The CDR3 reads CASTNRDTSDQPQHF. CDR3 sequence (DNA): TGTGCCAGTACAAACCGGGACACTAGCGATCAGCCCCAGCATTTT.